This T cell receptor (beta chain) was sequenced in a study of early T cells in non-severe SARS-CoV-2 infection. At the level of the study: Sequencing was performed on bulk RNA from unsorted whole blood, leaving chains unpaired. Study outcomes and limitations: Matching against VDJdb likely underestimated virus-specific expansions, favoring anti-spike CD8.

This clonotype was observed a handful of times. What it binds is not known. Individual cDNA molecules were tagged with unique molecular identifiers, the study reported. TCRdb re-called the 5' RACE reads with MiXCR, one entry per CDR3 protein. This table holds 100,000 or so distinct CDR3 sequences, roughly 14% found once. Germline V gene data show CDR1 as SGHTA and CDR2 as FQGNSA. V was pared by 5 bases and J by 3 bases, with 14 bases between. This CDR3 contains 15 residues. The chain recombines TRBV7-2 with TRBJ2-1; TRBD2 is a possible D gene (6 bases). The sequenced sample consisted of whole blood. The receptor was derived from an adult who was a healthcare worker with PCR-confirmed SARS-CoV-2 infection or an uninfected control (not recorded which). Here the CDR3 DNA reads TGTGCCAGCAGCCCCGGGACTCTACTCTACAATGAGCAGTTCTTC. It yields the protein CASSPGTLLYNEQFF.